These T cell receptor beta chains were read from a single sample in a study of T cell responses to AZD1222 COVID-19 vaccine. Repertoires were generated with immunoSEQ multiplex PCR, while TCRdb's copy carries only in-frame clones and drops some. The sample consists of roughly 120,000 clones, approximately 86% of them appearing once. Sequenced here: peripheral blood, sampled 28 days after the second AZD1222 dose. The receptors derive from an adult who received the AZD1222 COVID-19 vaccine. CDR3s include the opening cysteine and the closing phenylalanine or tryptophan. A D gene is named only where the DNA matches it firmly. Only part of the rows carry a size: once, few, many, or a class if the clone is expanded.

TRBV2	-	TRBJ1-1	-	TGTGCCAGCCACCAAAGCCGGATTGAAGCTTTCTTT	CASHQSRIEAFF
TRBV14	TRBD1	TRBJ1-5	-	TGTGCCAGCAGCCGCAAACGGGACAGATATAGCAATCAGCCCCAGCATTTT	CASSRKRDRYSNQPQHF
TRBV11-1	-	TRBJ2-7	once	TGTGCCAGCAGCTTTGTCGGAATAAGCTACGAGCAGTACTTC	CASSFVGISYEQYF
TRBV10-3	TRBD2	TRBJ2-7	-	TGTGCCCCGAATCCCCAACGGGGGGTCCACTACGAGCAGTACTTC	CAPNPQRGVHYEQYF
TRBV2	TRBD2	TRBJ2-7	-	TGTGCCAGCAGAGCGGGGACTAGCGGGAGTTACGAGCAGTACTTC	CASRAGTSGSYEQYF
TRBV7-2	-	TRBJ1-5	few	TGTGCCAGCAGCCCTGACAGATATCAGCCCCAGCATTTT	CASSPDRYQPQHF
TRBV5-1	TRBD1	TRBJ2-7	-	TGCGCCAGCAGCTTGAGCAAGCACGGGACAGGGGGCTCTTTTAACTTC	CASSLSKHGTGGSFNF
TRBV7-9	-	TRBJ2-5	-	TGTGCCAGCAGCCCGGACACGGGATTGTGGACCCAGTACTTC	CASSPDTGLWTQYF
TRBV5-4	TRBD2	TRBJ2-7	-	TGTGCCAGCAGCTTGGGGACTAGCCTCTACGAGCAGTACTTC	CASSLGTSLYEQYF
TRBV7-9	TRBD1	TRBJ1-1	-	TGTGCCAGCAGCTTCCCCAAAAACAGACAGGGTCGGGGGAACACTGAAGCTTTCTTT	CASSFPKNRQGRGNTEAFF
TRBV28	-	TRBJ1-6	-	TGTGCCAGCAGTCCCCGGCTCGGCCCCGCGGGGGAAACCTATAATTCACCCCTCCACTTT	CASSPRLGPAGETYNSPLHF
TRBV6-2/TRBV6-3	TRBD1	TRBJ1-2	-	TGTGCCAGCAGCCACCGGGACAGTTATGGCTACACCTTC	CASSHRDSYGYTF
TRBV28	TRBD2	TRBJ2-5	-	TGTGCCAGCAGCGGTGGGGGACTAGGATCCCAAGAGACCCAGTACTTC	CASSGGGLGSQETQYF
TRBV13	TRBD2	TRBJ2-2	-	TGTGCCAGCAGCCGAGGGGGGACTAGCAGAACCGGGGAGCTGTTTTTT	CASSRGGTSRTGELFF
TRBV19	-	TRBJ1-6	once	TGTGCCAGTAGTACCCAAGTTGGACCCCTCCACTTT	CASSTQVGPLHF
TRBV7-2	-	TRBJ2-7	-	TGTGCCAGCAGCATTGGACGGATACTGGACTTC	CASSIGRILDF
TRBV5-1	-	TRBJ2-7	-	TGCGCCAGCAGCGATCAGTACCGCTCCTACGAGCAGTACTTC	CASSDQYRSYEQYF
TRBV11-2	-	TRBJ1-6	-	TGTGCCAGCAGCTTGTTTTCAGGCTCACCCCTCCACTTT	CASSLFSGSPLHF
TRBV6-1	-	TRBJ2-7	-	TGTGCCAGCAGTGAACGGGCGCTTTCCTACGAGCAGTACTTC	CASSERALSYEQYF
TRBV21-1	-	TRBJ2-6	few	TGTGCCAGCGGGGGGACTAGCGGGAGAGGGGCCAACGTCCTGACTTTC	CASGGTSGRGANVLTF
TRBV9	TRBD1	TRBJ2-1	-	TGTGCCAGCAGCGTGGACGGGACAGACTACAATGAGCAGTTCTTC	CASSVDGTDYNEQFF
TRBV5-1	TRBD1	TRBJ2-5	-	TGCGCCAGCAGCCTAGCCCTGACAGGGGGCCAAGAGACCCAGTACTTC	CASSLALTGGQETQYF
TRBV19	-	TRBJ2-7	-	TGTGCCAGTAGTATTGTGAGGGGCTACGAGCAGTACTTC	CASSIVRGYEQYF
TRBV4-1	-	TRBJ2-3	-	TGCGCCAGCAGCCGAAGTCTAGTCGGGATCGGCACAGATACGCAGTATTTT	CASSRSLVGIGTDTQYF
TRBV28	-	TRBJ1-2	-	TGTGCCAGCAGTTTGGGGCAAATAACTAACTATGGCTACACCTTC	CASSLGQITNYGYTF
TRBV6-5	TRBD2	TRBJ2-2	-	TGTGCCAGCAGTTACGATAGCGGGAGTCTACGAAGGGAGCTGTTTTTT	CASSYDSGSLRRELFF
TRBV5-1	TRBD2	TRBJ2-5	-	TGCGCCAGCAGGACTAGCGGGGGAAGTCAAGAGACCCAGTACTTC	CASRTSGGSQETQYF
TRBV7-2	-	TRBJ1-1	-	TGTGCCAGCACGTTCCCAGGGGTCTCTGAAGCTTTCTTT	CASTFPGVSEAFF
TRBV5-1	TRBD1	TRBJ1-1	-	TGCGCCAGCACCATGGGACAGGGAGTGAACACTGAAGCTTTCTTT	CASTMGQGVNTEAFF
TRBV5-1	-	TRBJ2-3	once	TGCGCCAGTAGTGACACTGGCATCGACACAGATACGCAGTATTTT	CASSDTGIDTDTQYF
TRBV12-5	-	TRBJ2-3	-	TGTGCTAGTGGTTCCACTGGAGGTACGCAGTATTTT	CASGSTGGTQYF
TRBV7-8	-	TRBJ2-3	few	TGTGCCAGCAGCTCCCAAAATTACTTCACAGATACGCAGTATTTT	CASSSQNYFTDTQYF
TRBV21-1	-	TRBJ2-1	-	TGTGCCAGCAGCAAAAAAAACAGGGTTGATGAGCAGTTCTTC	CASSKKNRVDEQFF
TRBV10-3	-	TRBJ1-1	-	TGTGCCATCAGCACAGGGTATACGAGGACTGAAGCTTTCTTT	CAISTGYTRTEAFF
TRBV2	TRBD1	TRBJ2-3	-	TGTGCCAGCAGTGAGACCAGGACAGGTAACACAGATACGCAGTATTTT	CASSETRTGNTDTQYF
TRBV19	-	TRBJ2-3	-	TGTGCCAGTAGGCAGGGGTACGGCAGGGTTCAAACAGATACGCAGTATTTT	CASRQGYGRVQTDTQYF
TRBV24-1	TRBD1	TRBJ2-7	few	TGTGCCACCAGTGACTCGTTGGACAGGGAAGAAGGCGAGCAGTACTTC	CATSDSLDREEGEQYF
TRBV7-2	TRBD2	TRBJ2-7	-	TGTGCCAGCAGCACGGGACTAGTGGTCGACGAGCAGTACTTC	CASSTGLVVDEQYF
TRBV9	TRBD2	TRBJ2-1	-	TGTGCCAGCAGCGTACAGCGGGGGGTAACCTTAAGTGAGCAGTTCTTC	CASSVQRGVTLSEQFF
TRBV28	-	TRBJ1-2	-	TGTGCCAGCAGTTTCCACTATGGCTACACCTTC	CASSFHYGYTF
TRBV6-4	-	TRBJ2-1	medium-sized	TGTGCCAGCAGTGACACAGAAGAAGGGGCTGAGCAGTTCTTC	CASSDTEEGAEQFF
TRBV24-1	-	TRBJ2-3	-	TGTGCCACCAGTGACCGCAGGGTAGATACGCAGTATTTT	CATSDRRVDTQYF
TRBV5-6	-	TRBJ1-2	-	TGTGCCAGCAGCGACAATTATCAGGTTGGCACCTTC	CASSDNYQVGTF
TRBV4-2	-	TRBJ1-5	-	TGTGCCAGCAGCCAAGTAACGGGGGCTGATCAGCCCCAGCATTTT	CASSQVTGADQPQHF
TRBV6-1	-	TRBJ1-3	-	TGTGCCAGCAGTGAGCCGGGAGCCTCTGGAAACACCATATATTTT	CASSEPGASGNTIYF
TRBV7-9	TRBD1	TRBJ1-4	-	TGTGCCAGCAGCCAGGGGGAAACAACTAATGAAAAACTGTTTTTT	CASSQGETTNEKLFF
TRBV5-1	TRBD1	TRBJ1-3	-	TGCGCCAGCAGCTTTGGGACAGTGGACACTTCTGGAAACACCATATATTTT	CASSFGTVDTSGNTIYF
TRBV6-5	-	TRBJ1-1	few	TGTGCCAGCAGTTACTTCCTTGGGGGTGGCCCTGAAGCTTTCTTT	CASSYFLGGGPEAFF
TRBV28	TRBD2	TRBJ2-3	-	TGTGCCAGCAGTCCCTGGACTAGCGGGAGGACACCAGATACGCAGTATTTT	CASSPWTSGRTPDTQYF